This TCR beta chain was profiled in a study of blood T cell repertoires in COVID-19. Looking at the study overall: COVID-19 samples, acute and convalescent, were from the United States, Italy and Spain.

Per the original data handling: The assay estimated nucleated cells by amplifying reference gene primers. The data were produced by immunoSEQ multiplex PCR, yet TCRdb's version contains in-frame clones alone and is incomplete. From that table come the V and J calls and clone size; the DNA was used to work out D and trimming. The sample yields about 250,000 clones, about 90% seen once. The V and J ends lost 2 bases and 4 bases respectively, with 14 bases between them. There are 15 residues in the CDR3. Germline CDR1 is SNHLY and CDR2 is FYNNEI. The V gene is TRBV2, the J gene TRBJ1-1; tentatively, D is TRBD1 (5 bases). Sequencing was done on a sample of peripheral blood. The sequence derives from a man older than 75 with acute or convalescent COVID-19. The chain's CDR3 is CASSEFRGRGTEAFF. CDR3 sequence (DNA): TGTGCCAGCAGTGAATTCAGAGGGAGGGGCACTGAAGCTTTCTTT.